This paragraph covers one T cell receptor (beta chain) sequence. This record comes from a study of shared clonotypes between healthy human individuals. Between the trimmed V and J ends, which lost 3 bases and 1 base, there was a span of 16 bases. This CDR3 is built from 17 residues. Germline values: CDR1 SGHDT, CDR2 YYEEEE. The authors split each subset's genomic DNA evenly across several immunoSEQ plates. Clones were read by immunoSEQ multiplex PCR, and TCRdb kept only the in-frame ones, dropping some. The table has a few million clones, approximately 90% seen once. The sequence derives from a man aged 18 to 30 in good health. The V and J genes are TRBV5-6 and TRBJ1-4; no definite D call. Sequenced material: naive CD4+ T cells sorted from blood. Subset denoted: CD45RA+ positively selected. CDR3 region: CASSWTSKVGTNEKLFF. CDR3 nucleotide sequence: TGTGCCAGCAGCTGGACCAGTAAGGTCGGAACTAATGAAAAACTGTTTTTT.